This TCR beta chain was obtained from a study of blood T cells in healthy people across ages (dated by TCRdb to the mid-2010s). Background for the entire study: In model experiments, template switching captured about one uniquely barcoded TCR beta cDNA molecule for every two T cells. Age-related changes in TCR beta repertoire diversity were measured in the study by deep sequencing normalized with unique cDNA molecular identifiers. Donors were grouped into four age groups: young (average roughly 15 years), middle-aged (under 40), aged (62) and long-lived (82). Donors of different ages were randomly distributed across sequencing lanes to avoid experimental bias. For two donors (one aged 18 to 30 and one aged 80 or older), the study analyzed two additional independent replicas of 1 million unique cDNA reads from the same blood draw.

Based on the germline V gene, the CDR1 and CDR2 sequences are MGHRA and YSYEKL. The CDR3 has 17 amino acids, counting the end cysteine and phenylalanine. Of the read, only the CDR3 DNA is kept; its 51 bases are in frame from base 1. The trim is 4 bases for V and 0 bases for J, with a gap of 16 bases between the germline ends. On this clonotype: There is no known antigen for this receptor. No qualities accompany the bases; no much larger clone lies one base away.

The donors were roughly 40 Caucasian individuals from Russia, aged roughly 6 to 100 years, who were systemically healthy. Each donor gave approximately 10 milliliters of peripheral blood, collected into EDTA-treated Vacutainer tubes. PBMCs were isolated by Ficoll-Paque density-gradient centrifugation, with at least 7 million obtained per sample. Trizol reagent was used to extract total RNA from PBMCs, with at least 5.5 micrograms per sample. For every donor, flow cytometry on a PBMC aliquot measured the percentage of naive CD45RAhigh/CD27high T cells. Here is what the overall study found, with its caveats: Observed TCR beta diversity correlated strongly with the percentage of naive T cells measured by flow cytometry. Donor CMV infection status was unknown, potentially confounding age-related changes in expanded clonotypes. Because profiling used bulk unsorted PBMCs, naive and antigen-experienced compartments could not be compared conclusively. Total diversity estimates from one million sequenced T cells were considered lower bounds and underestimates. Observed TCR beta diversity per million T cells fell roughly linearly with age, and a significant reduction was already apparent by age about 36. Compared with the aged group, the long-lived group had more naive CD4+ T cells, fewer expanded clones and increased TCR diversity, a pattern suggesting age selection.

To prepare the library, 5' RACE was applied. Data came from an Illumina HiSeq 2500. A second PCR of roughly 7 to 11 cycles was run with a J-beta primer mix and a sample-barcoded 5' primer. Each TCR beta cDNA molecule received a unique molecular identifier from a template-switch 5' adaptor carrying 12 random nucleotides. At least 2.5 million CDR3-containing paired-end reads were obtained from each sample. First-strand cDNA synthesis was performed from all RNA using the Mint cDNA synthesis kit, with priming by a TRBC-specific oligonucleotide. After uracil-DNA glycosylase treatment, a first 18-cycle PCR used universal primers M1SS and BC2_uni_R on all cDNA. From the authors' description of their analysis: For normalization, 1 million high-quality reads were randomly selected from each sample, with every read carrying a distinct molecular identifier. Instead of being binned into consensus sequences, reads with shared molecular identifiers were discarded. CDR3 identification, clonotype clustering and error correction used MiTCR with a Q25 quality threshold and the strictest error-elimination algorithm. A nonparametric unseen species model with Euler transformation was used to estimate a lower bound on total TCR beta diversity. TCRdb itself trimmed the public reads at Q25 with fastp, ran MiXCR and retained productive beta chains. Each CDR3 protein appears once, grouped with its most common genes and DNA. These V and J calls are TCRdb output, not the study's own analysis. In all, the sample holds over 1,300,000 distinct CDR3 sequences, and approximately 63% of those were seen once. The ten biggest clones cover roughly 6.3% of the sample.

The chain uses TRBV4-1 and TRBJ1-5; the D segment could be TRBD1, given 6 matching bases. The receptor was isolated from a man younger than 30 in good health. The material sequenced was blood. The DNA reads TGCGCCAGCAGCCGCTACCGGGACACCGATAGCAATCAGCCCCAGCATTTT. Its translation is CASSRYRDTDSNQPQHF.